One and the same sample provided the 24 T cell receptor beta chains below, sequenced in a study of blood T cell repertoires in COVID-19. Assay: immunoSEQ multiplex PCR; the TCRdb copy retains only in-frame clones and omits some. The profile shows fewer than 35,000 clones, 65% to 90% of them singletons. Sequenced material: peripheral blood. The receptors derive from a man older than 75 with active or convalescent COVID-19.

The chain links TRBV24-1 to TRBJ2-2; D not resolved. V gave up 3 bases and J gave up 5 bases, with 9 bases separating them. CDR3 size: 14 residues. Germline assignment: CDR1 KGHDR and CDR2 SFDVKD. The CDR3 bases are TGTGCCACCAGTGATCGCTACTCAACCGGGGAGCTGTTTTTT. It yields the protein CATSDRYSTGELFF.

As concerns this clone: One end of the junction varies from germline; a read error may be responsible. This chain links TRBV10-3 with TRBJ2-7; 7 bases agree with TRBD1. Germline CDR1 reads ENHRY; CDR2 reads SYGVKD. The CDR3 runs to 15 residues. Here the CDR3 DNA reads TGTGCCATCAGTGATTCCCCGGGACAGTCCTACGAGCAGTGCTTC. This encodes CAISDSPGQSYEQCF.

The chain has TRBV19 and TRBJ2-4; 8 positions match TRBD1. The J segment lost 8 bases and the V segment lost 6 bases, leaving 15 bases of the junction unmatched. This CDR3 contains 16 residues. Germline lookup yields CDR1 LNHDA and CDR2 SQIVND (reference sequence). The CDR3 here is CASSPQAGGFTDIQYF. In DNA form, the CDR3 reads TGTGCCAGTAGCCCCCAGGCAGGGGGCTTTACGGACATTCAGTACTTC.

V is TRBV7-2 and J is TRBJ2-5; TRBD2 aligns across 8 bases. Trimming cost V 1 base and J 2 bases; bases outside gene matches: 6. The CDR3 extends over 16 amino acids. CDR1 and CDR2 (germline): SGHTA, FQGNSA. DNA of the CDR3: TGTGCCAGCAGCTTAGTGGCGGGGGGAATACAAGAGACCCAGTACTTC. Protein product: CASSLVAGGIQETQYF.

The chain carries TRBV2 and TRBJ1-4; weak D call: TRBD1 (6 bases). This CDR3 contains 17 residues. The germline V gene encodes CDR1 SNHLY and CDR2 FYNNEI. V gave up 4 bases and J gave up 1 base, with 16 bases separating them. CDR3 DNA sequence: TGTGCCAGCAGTGCGGGGGGGCCATGGGAAACTAATGAAAAACTGTTTTTT. It translates to CASSAGGPWETNEKLFF.

This chain joins TRBV5-1 and TRBJ1-1; 8 bases align to TRBD1. The CDR3 contains 17 residues. V shed 0 bases, J shed 4 bases, and the junction held 11 bases outside the gene matches. Germline assignment: CDR1 SGHRS and CDR2 YFSETQ. CDR3 region: CASSLEADRGGGTEAFF. DNA for the CDR3: TGCGCCAGCAGCTTGGAAGCCGACAGGGGCGGCGGCACTGAAGCTTTCTTT.

The V gene is TRBV9, the J gene TRBJ1-1, with D unclear. V was shortened by 0 bases and J by 7 bases, with 7 bases between the two germline ends. Germline CDR1 SGDLS, CDR2 YYNGEE. The CDR3 covers 12 residues. CDR3 in amino acids: CASSVGPLEAFF. The CDR3 DNA is TGTGCCAGCAGCGTAGGGCCCCTTGAAGCTTTCTTT.

This chain connects TRBV3-1 (or the pseudogene TRBV3-2) to TRBJ2-3; 9 bases line up with TRBD2. V dropped 1 base and J dropped 1; count of bases not matched to a gene: 0. CDR1 LGHDT and CDR2 YNNKEL come from the germline V gene (reference sequence). The CDR3 length is 15 residues. The chain's CDR3 is CASSQGLAGTDTQYF. The CDR3 region has the DNA TGTGCCAGCAGCCAAGGACTAGCGGGCACAGATACGCAGTATTTT.

This clone rates as medium-sized (0.01 to 0.1%). Here the CDR3 DNA reads TGCGCCAGCAGCTTGGCCAACAGGGGAAGGGATGGCTACACCTTC. Encoded protein: CASSLANRGRDGYTF. The chain is built from TRBV5-1 and TRBJ1-2, with 7 nucleotides matching TRBD1. CDR1 is SGHRS, CDR2 YFSETQ, per germline. Unmatched junction bases numbered 8, after V lost 0 bases and J lost 6 bases. The CDR3 runs to 15 residues.

In regard to this clone: The junction and the germline gene differ at one end; a read error may be behind it. CDR3 sequence (DNA): TGTGCCAGTAGTATCGCGCTCTTCCTTGAAGTAGTCTTC. It encodes CASSIALFLEVVF. The chain combines TRBV19 with TRBJ2-1; unclear D gene. Germline V CDR1 and CDR2: LNHDA, SQIVND (reference sequence). The CDR3 loop spans 13 amino acids. The variable domain in full, with the rest retrieved from reference TRBV19 and TRBJ2-1, is DGGITQSPKYLFRKEGQNVTLSCEQNLNHDAMYWYRQDPGQGLRLIYYSQIVNDFQKGDIAEGYSVSREKKESFPLTVTSAQKNPTAFYLCASSIALFLEVVFGPGTRLTVL.

The chain couples TRBV18 to TRBJ1-1, with a possible D match to TRBD1 (5 bases). CDR3 length: 14 residues. Trimming pared 2 bases from V and 0 bases from J, leaving 7 bases between. Germline-derived CDR1 and CDR2 are KGHSH and LQKENI. CDR3 coding DNA: TGTGCCAGCTCACCAGGACATCTGAACACTGAAGCTTTCTTT. Translation: CASSPGHLNTEAFF.

This rearrangement joins TRBV10-3 to TRBJ2-5; TRBD1 agrees at 10 bases. The germline CDR1 and CDR2 sequences are ENHRY and SYGVKD. With 0 bases clipped from V and 5 bases from J, the junction kept 3 bases outside the gene matches. The CDR3 has 15 residues. The CDR3 region is CAISESGQGMETQYF. As DNA, the CDR3 is TGTGCCATCAGTGAGTCGGGACAGGGGATGGAGACCCAGTACTTC.

The genes are TRBV12-3 or TRBV12-4 and TRBJ1-6; D remains ambiguous. Deletions cut 5 bases from V and 4 bases from J, with 3 bases between. The CDR3 extends over 12 amino acids. The chain's CDR3 is CASSLYNSPLHF. As DNA, the CDR3 is TGTGCCAGCAGTCTTTATAATTCACCCCTCCACTTT.

CDR3 in amino acids: CASSAPSSIGQFSPLHF. CDR3 coding DNA: TGTGCCAGCAGTGCCCCCTCAAGTATTGGACAGTTTTCACCCCTCCACTTT. V gene TRBV6-4 combines with J gene TRBJ1-6; tentatively, D is TRBD1 (6 bases). Germline V lookup: CDR1 MRHNA, CDR2 SNTAGT. The germline V and J ends were trimmed by 4 bases and 9 bases, with 22 bases remaining between them. The CDR3 runs to 17 residues.

This chain connects TRBV4-2 to TRBJ2-3, with 7 bases aligning to TRBD2. The ends lost 2 bases at V and 0 bases at J; junction bases unmatched: 14. This CDR3 has 19 amino acids. Looked up from germline, CDR1 is LGHNA and CDR2 is YNFKEQ. The CDR3 nucleotides read TGTGCCAGCAGCCAACTCAAAAGCCGCGGGAGAGGGAGCACAGATACGCAGTATTTT. Protein: CASSQLKSRGRGSTDTQYF.

This clone has a handful of counts. This chain connects TRBV29-1 to TRBJ2-2, with D tentatively TRBD1 (5 bases). In germline, CDR1 is SQVTM, CDR2 ANQGSEA. With 0 bases removed from V and 8 bases from J, the gap between germline ends came to 13 bases. CDR3 length equals 14 residues. The CDR3 coding sequence is TGCAGCGTTGAAGATTCACGGCAGGGAGGGGAGCTGTTTTTT. Protein product: CSVEDSRQGGELFF.

The V gene is TRBV6-2 or TRBV6-3, the J gene TRBJ2-2, with 12 bases matching TRBD2. The length of the CDR3 is 18 residues. The V and J ends lost 4 bases and 5 bases, in that order; junction bases with no gene match: 11. Looked up from germline, CDR1 is MNHEY and CDR2 is SVGEGT. This CDR3 reads CASSSLRTSGVATGELFF. CDR3 sequence (DNA): TGTGCCAGCAGTTCCTTACGGACTAGCGGGGTAGCGACCGGGGAGCTGTTTTTT.

Remarks on this clone: One end of the junction varies from germline; a read error may be responsible. The chain has TRBV11-2 and TRBJ1-4; 8 bases align to TRBD1. Germline V gene sequence: CDR1 SGHAT, CDR2 FQNNGV. There are 14 residues in the CDR3. The CDR3 region has the DNA TGTGCCAGCACCTTAGGACAGGGTCGGGAAAAACTGTTTTTT. Amino acid sequence: CASTLGQGREKLFF.

This chain uses TRBV3-1 (or the pseudogene TRBV3-2) with TRBJ1-1; TRBD1 matches at 8 bases. The CDR3 runs to 14 residues. The germline V gene has CDR1 LGHDT and CDR2 YNNKEL (reference sequence). Trimming cost V 3 bases and J 2 bases; bases outside gene matches: 2. The CDR3 DNA follows: TGTGCCAGCAGCCACGGACAGGGCAACACTGAAGCTTTCTTT. This translates into CASSHGQGNTEAFF.

V gene TRBV6-5 combines with J gene TRBJ2-1; TRBD1 agrees at 7 bases. V lost 5 bases and J lost 7; bases outside the gene matches: 8. The germline V gene has CDR1 MNHEY and CDR2 SVGAGI. The CDR3 runs 14 residues. The CDR3 loop reads CASSTSDRINEQFF. CDR3 coding DNA: TGTGCCAGCAGTACCTCGGACAGGATAAATGAGCAGTTCTTC.

Of note for this clone: Since the CDR3 does not end with the conserved phenylalanine or tryptophan, this likely comes from a read error. It is unclear where the CDR3 begins or ends on the DNA, so no DNA is shown, and the CDR3 is as TCRdb lists it. V usage is TRBV11-2 and J usage is TRBJ2-4; the DNA was not compared with TRBD2, the D call given in the table. In germline, CDR1 is SGHAT, CDR2 FQNNGV. Inclusive of both ends, the CDR3 amounts to 13 amino acids. The CDR3 loop reads CASSSQDGGDRPL.

V and J are TRBV7-3 and TRBJ1-5; no reliable D call. Germline V gives CDR1 SGHTA, CDR2 FQGTGA. The CDR3 loop spans 13 amino acids. Trimming left V 0 bases short and J 5 bases short, with 5 bases between. The CDR3 sequence is CASSLTVDQPQHF. CDR3 coding DNA: TGTGCCAGCAGCTTAACTGTAGATCAGCCCCAGCATTTT.

The rearrangement uses TRBV7-9 and TRBJ2-7; D not resolved. Germline V gene sequence: CDR1 SEHNR, CDR2 FQNEAQ (reference sequence). V was cut by 1 base and J by 0 bases, with 13 bases left in between. The CDR3 totals 16 residues. This chain's CDR3 is CASSLDLGGYSYEQYF. CDR3 DNA sequence: TGTGCCAGCAGCTTAGATCTTGGCGGTTACTCCTACGAGCAGTACTTC.

This clone was observed a single time. This chain uses TRBV6-1 with TRBJ2-3, with a possible D match to TRBD2 (6 bases). The V end was cut by 0 bases, the J end by 10 bases, with 11 bases between. The CDR3 has 13 amino acids. Germline values: CDR1 MNHNS, CDR2 SASEGT. CDR3 residues: CASSEAPGGAQYF. CDR3 DNA sequence: TGTGCCAGCAGTGAAGCGCCTGGAGGGGCGCAGTATTTT.